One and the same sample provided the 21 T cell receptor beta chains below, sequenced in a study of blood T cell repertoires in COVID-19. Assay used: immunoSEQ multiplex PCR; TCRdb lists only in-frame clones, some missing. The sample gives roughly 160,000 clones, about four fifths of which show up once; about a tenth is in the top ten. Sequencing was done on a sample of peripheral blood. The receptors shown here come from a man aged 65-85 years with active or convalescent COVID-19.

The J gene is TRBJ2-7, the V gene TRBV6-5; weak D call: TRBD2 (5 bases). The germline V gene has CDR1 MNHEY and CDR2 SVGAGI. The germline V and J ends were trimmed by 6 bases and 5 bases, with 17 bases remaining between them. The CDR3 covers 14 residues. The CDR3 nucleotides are TGTGCCAGCAGGAGTTCGGGGAGTTTAGACGAGCAGTACTTC. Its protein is CASRSSGSLDEQYF.

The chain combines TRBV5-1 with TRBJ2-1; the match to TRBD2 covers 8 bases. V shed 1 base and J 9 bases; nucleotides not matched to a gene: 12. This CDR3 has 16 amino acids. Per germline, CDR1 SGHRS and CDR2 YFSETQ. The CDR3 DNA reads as TGCGCCAGCAGCTTGTTGGGCGGGGGGCGAAAGAGTGAGCAGTTCTTC. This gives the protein CASSLLGGGRKSEQFF.

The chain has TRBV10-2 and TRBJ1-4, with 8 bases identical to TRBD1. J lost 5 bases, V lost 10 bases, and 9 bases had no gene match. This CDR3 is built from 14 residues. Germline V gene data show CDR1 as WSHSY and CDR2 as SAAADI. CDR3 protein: CATFGRQGNEKLFF. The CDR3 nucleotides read TGCGCCACCTTCGGGCGACAGGGGAATGAAAAACTGTTTTTT.

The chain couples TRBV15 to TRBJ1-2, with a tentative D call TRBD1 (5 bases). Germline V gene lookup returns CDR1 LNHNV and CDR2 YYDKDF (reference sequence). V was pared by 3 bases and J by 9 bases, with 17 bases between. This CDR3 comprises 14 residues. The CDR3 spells CATSRETGVSRYTF. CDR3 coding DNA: TGTGCCACCAGCAGGGAAACAGGAGTGAGTCGCTACACCTTC.

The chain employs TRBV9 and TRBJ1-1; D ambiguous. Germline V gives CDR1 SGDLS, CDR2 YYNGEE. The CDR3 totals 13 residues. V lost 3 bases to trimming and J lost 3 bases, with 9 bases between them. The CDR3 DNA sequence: TGTGCCAGCAGCGAAACACCATACACTGAAGCTTTCTTT. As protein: CASSETPYTEAFF. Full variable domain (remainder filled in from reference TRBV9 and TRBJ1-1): DSGVTQTPKHLITATGQRVTLRCSPRSGDLSVYWYQQSLDQGLQFLIQYYNGEERAKGNILERFSAQQFPDLHSELNLSSLELGDSALYFCASSETPYTEAFFGQGTRLTVV.

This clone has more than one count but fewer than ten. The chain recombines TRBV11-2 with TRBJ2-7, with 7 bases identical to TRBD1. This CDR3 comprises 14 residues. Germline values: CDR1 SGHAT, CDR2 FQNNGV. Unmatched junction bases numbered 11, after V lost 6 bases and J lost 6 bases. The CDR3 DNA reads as TGTGCCAGCAGTTATGACAGGGTCCTCGGCGAGCAGTACTTC. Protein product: CASSYDRVLGEQYF. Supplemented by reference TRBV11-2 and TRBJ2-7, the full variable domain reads EAGVAQSPRYKIIEKRQSVAFWCNPISGHATLYWYQQILGQGPKLLIQFQNNGVVDDSQLPKDRFSAERLKGVDSTLKIQPAKLEDSAVYLCASSYDRVLGEQYFGPGTRLTVT.

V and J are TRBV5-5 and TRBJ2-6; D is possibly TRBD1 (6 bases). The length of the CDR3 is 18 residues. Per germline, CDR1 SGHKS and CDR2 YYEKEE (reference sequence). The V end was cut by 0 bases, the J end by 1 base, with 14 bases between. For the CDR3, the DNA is TGTGCCAGCAGCTTGGTTGGGACACTGTCTTCTGGGGCCAACGTCCTGACTTTC. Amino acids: CASSLVGTLSSGANVLTF. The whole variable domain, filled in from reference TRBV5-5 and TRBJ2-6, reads DAGVTQSPTHLIKTRGQQVTLRCSPISGHKSVSWYQQVLGQGPQFIFQYYEKEERGRGNFPDRFSARQFPNYSSELNVNALLLGDSALYLCASSLVGTLSSGANVLTFGAGSRLTVL.

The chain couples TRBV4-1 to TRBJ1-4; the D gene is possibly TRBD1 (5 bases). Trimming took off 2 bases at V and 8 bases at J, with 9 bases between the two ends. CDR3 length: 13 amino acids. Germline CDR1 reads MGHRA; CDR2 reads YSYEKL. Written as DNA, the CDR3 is TGCGCCAGCAGCCAACTAAGGGGCGAAAAACTGTTTTTT. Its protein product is CASSQLRGEKLFF.

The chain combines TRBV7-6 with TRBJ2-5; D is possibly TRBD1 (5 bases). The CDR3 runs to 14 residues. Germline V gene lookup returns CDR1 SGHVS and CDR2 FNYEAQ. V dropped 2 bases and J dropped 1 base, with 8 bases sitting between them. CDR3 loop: CASSLFQGQETQYF. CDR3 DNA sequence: TGTGCCAGCAGCTTATTCCAGGGCCAAGAGACCCAGTACTTC. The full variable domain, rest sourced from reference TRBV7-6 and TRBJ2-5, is GAGVSQSPRYKVTKRGQDVALRCDPISGHVSLYWYRQALGQGPEFLTYFNYEAQQDKSGLPNDRFSAERPEGSISTLTIQRTEQRDSAMYRCASSLFQGQETQYFGPGTRLLVL.

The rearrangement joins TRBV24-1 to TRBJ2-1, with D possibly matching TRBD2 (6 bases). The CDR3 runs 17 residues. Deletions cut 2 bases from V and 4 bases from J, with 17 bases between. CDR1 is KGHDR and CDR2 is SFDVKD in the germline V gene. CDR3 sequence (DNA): TGTGCCACCAGTGATTCCTCACAAACTAGCAGATACAATGAGCAGTTCTTC. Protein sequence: CATSDSSQTSRYNEQFF.

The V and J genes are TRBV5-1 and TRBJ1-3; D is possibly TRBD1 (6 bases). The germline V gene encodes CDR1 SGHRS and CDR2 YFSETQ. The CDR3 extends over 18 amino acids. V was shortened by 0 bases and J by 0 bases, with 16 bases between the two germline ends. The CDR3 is CASSLGPAGGGSGNTIYF. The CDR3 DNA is TGCGCCAGCAGCTTGGGGCCCGCGGGGGGCGGCTCTGGAAACACCATATATTTT.

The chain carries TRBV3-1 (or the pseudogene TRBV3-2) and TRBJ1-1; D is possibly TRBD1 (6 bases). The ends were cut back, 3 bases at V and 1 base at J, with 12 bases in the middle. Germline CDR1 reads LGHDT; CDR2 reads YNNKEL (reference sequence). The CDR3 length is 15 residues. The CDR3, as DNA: TGTGCCAGCAGCCAGAGGGGACAAAAGAACACTGAAGCTTTCTTT. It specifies CASSQRGQKNTEAFF.

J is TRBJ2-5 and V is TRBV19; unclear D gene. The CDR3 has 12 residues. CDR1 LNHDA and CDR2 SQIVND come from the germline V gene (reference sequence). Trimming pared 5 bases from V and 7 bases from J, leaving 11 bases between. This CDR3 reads CASSSVPGTQYF. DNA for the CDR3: TGTGCCAGTAGTTCGGTCCCGGGGACCCAGTACTTC.

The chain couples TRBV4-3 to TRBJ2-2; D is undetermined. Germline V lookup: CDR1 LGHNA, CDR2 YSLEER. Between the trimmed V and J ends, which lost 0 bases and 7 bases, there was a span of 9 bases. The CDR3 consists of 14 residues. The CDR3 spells CASSQDRWFGELFF. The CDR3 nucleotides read TGCGCCAGCAGCCAAGACCGGTGGTTCGGGGAGCTGTTTTTT.

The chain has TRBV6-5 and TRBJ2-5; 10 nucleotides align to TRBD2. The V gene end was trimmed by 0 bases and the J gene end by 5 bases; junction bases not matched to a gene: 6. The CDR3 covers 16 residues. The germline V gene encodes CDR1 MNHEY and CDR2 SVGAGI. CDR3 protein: CASSYSSGGAAETQYF. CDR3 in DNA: TGTGCCAGCAGTTACTCCAGCGGGGGGGCCGCGGAGACCCAGTACTTC.

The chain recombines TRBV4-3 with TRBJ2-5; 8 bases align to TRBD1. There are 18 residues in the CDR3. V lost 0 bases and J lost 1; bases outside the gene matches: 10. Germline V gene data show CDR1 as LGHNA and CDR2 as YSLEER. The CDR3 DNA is TGCGCCAGCAGCCAAGATCGCGCTGGGACAGGAATCCAAGAGACCCAGTACTTC. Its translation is CASSQDRAGTGIQETQYF.

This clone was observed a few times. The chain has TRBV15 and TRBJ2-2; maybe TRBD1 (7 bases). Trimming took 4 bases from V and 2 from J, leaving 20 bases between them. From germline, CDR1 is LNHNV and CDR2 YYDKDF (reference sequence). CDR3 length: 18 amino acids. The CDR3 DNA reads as TGTGCCACCAGCATAGGGCAGGGGGGACGATTTAACACCGGGGAGCTGTTTTTT. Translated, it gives CATSIGQGGRFNTGELFF.

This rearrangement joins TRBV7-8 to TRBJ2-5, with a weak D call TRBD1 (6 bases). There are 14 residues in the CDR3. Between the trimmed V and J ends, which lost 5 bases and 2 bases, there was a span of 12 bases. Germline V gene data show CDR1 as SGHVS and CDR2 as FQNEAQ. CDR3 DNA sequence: TGTGCCAGCAGCCAACTACAGGGTCAAGAGACCCAGTACTTC. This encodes CASSQLQGQETQYF. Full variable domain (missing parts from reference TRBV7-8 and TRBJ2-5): GAGVSQSPRYKVAKRGQDVALRCDPISGHVSLFWYQQALGQGPEFLTYFQNEAQLDKSGLPSDRFFAERPEGSVSTLKIQRTQQEDSAVYLCASSQLQGQETQYFGPGTRLLVL.

This CDR3 reads CASSTGQGARDTQYF. DNA for the CDR3: TGTGCCAGTAGTACCGGACAGGGGGCTAGAGATACGCAGTATTTT. This rearrangement joins TRBV19 to TRBJ2-3; 11 bases fit TRBD1. The CDR3 has 15 residues. Germline V gene lookup returns CDR1 LNHDA and CDR2 SQIVND (reference sequence). Unmatched junction bases numbered 5, after V lost 4 bases and J lost 5 bases.

CDR3 sequence reads: CASSYGGGSYNEQFF. CDR3 bases: TGTGCCAGCAGTTACGGGGGGGGATCCTACAATGAGCAGTTCTTC. V usage is TRBV6-5 and J usage is TRBJ2-1, with 7 nucleotides matching TRBD2. From germline, CDR1 is MNHEY and CDR2 SVGAGI. The CDR3 has 15 residues. J gave up 1 base and V 2 bases, and 2 bases lay outside the gene matches.

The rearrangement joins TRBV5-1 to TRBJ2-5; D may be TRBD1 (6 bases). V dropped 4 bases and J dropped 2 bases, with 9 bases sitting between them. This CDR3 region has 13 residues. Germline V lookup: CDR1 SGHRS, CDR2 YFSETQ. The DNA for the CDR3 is TGCGCCAGCAGCACAGGACAGCAAGAGACCCAGTACTTC. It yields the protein CASSTGQQETQYF.